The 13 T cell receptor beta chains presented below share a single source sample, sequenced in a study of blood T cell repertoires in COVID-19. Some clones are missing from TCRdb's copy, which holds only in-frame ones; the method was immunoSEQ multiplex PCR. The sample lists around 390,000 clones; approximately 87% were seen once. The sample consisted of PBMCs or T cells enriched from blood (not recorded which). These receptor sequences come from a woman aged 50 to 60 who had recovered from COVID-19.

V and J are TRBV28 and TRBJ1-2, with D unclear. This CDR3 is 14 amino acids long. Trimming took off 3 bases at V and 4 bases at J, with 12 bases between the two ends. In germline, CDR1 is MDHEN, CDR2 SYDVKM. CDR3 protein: CASSLEREVYGYTF. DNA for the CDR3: TGTGCCAGCAGTTTGGAGAGAGAGGTCTATGGCTACACCTTC.

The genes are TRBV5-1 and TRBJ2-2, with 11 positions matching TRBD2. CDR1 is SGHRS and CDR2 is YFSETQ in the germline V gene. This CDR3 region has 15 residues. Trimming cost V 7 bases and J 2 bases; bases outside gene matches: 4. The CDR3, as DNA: TGCGCCAGCTCTAGCGGGGGGCCAAACACCGGGGAGCTGTTTTTT. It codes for CASSSGGPNTGELFF. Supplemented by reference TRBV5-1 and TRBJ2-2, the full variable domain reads KAGVTQTPRYLIKTRGQQVTLSCSPISGHRSVSWYQQTPGQGLQFLFEYFSETQRNKGNFPGRFSGRQFSNSRSEMNVSTLELGDSALYLCASSSGGPNTGELFFGEGSRLTVL.

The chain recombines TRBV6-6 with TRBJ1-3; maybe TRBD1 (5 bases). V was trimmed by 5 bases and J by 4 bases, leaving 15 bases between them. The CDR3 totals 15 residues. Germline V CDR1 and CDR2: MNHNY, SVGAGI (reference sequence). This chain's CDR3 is CASSLLTNRGNTIYF. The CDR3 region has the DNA TGTGCCAGCAGTCTTCTGACAAACAGGGGAAACACCATATATTTT.

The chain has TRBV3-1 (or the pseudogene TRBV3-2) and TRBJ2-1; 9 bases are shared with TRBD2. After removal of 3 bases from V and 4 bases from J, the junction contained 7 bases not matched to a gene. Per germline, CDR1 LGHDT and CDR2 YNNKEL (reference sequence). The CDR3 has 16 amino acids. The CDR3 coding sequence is TGTGCCAGCAGCCACACAGCGGGGGGTGATTACAATGAGCAGTTCTTC. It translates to CASSHTAGGDYNEQFF.

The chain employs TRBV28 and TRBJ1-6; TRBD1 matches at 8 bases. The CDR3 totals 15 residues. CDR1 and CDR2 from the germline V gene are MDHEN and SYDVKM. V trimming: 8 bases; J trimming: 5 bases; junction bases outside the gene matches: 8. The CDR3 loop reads CASFAQTGDNSPLHF. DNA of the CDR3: TGTGCCAGCTTCGCCCAGACAGGGGATAATTCACCCCTCCACTTT. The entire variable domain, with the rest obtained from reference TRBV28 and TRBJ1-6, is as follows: DVKVTQSSRYLVKRTGEKVFLECVQDMDHENMFWYRQDPGLGLRLIYFSYDVKMKEKGDIPEGYSVSREKKERFSLILESASTNQTSMYLCASFAQTGDNSPLHFGNGTRLTVT.

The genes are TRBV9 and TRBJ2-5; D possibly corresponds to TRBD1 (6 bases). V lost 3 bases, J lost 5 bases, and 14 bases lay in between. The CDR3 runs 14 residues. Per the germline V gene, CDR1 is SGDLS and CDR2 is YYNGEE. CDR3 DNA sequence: TGTGCCAGCAGCGCTTCCAGGGGCAGGGAGACCCAGTACTTC. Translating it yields CASSASRGRETQYF.

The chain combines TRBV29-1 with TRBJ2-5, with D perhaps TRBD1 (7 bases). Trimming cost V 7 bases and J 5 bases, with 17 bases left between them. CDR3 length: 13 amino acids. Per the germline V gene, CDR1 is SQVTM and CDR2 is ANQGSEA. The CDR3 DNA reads TGCAGCGGCAACAGGGGACTGCGGGAGACCCAGTACTTC. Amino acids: CSGNRGLRETQYF.

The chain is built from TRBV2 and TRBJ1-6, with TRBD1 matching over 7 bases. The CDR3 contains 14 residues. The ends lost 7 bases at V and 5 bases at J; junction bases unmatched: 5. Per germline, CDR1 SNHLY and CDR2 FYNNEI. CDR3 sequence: CASIRDSNNSPLHF. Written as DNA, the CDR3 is TGTGCCAGCATCCGGGACAGTAATAATTCACCCCTCCACTTT. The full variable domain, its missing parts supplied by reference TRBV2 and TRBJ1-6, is EPEVTQTPSHQVTQMGQEVILRCVPISNHLYFYWYRQILGQKVEFLVSFYNNEISEKSEIFDDQFSVERPDGSNFTLKIRSTKLEDSAMYFCASIRDSNNSPLHFGNGTRLTVT.

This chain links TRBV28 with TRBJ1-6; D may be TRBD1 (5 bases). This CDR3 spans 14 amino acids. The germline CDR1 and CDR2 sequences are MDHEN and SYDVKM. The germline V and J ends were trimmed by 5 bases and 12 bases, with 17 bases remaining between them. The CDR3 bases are TGTGCCAGCAGTCCAGGTGGGGCAATCCAACCCCTCCACTTT. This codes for CASSPGGAIQPLHF.

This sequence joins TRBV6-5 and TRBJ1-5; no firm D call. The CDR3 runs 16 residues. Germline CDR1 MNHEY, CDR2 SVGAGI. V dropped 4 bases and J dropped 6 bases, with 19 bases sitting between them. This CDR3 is CASSSGWRDRGQPQHF. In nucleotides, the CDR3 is TGTGCCAGCAGTTCCGGATGGAGGGATCGAGGTCAGCCCCAGCATTTT.

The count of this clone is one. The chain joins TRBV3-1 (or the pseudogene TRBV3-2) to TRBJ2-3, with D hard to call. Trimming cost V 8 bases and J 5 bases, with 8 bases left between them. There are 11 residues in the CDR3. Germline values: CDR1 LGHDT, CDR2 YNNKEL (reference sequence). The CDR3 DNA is TGTGCCAGCCCAGGTGAAGATACGCAGTATTTT. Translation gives CASPGEDTQYF.

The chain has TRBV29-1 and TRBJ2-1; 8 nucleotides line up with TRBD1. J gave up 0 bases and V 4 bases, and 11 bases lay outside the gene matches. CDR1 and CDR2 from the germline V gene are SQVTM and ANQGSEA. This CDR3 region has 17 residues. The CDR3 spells CSVGALLQGDSYNEQFF. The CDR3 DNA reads TGCAGCGTTGGAGCCTTATTACAGGGGGACTCCTACAATGAGCAGTTCTTC.

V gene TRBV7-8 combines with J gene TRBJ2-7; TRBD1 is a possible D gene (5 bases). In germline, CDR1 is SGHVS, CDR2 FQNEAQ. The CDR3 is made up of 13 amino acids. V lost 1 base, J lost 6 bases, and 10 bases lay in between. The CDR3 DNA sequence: TGTGCCAGCAGCTTAGACGACAGAGCCGAGCAGTACTTC. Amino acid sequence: CASSLDDRAEQYF.